Given below is one TCR beta chain in context. Its antigen is undetermined. The CDR3 consists of 15 residues. Germline assignment: CDR1 MNHEY and CDR2 SMNVEV (reference sequence). V lost 3 bases, J lost 0 bases, and 5 bases stayed unmatched. The data stem from a study of cytomegalovirus exposure and HLA in healthy donors. Study results and caveats: According to the study, roughly 160 TCR beta chains were cytomegalovirus-associated. Reportedly, cytomegalovirus status was diagnosed with high sensitivity and specificity. For most subjects, TCR beta sequences were reported to predict HLA-A and HLA-B alleles with accuracy.

The primer mix had 60 Vbeta and 13 Jbeta primers. In the source study's methods: Later reanalysis found approximately 76 million unique TCR beta chains, about 10 million of them shared. Profiling relied on immunoSEQ multiplex PCR, and the TCRdb table lists in-frame clones only, not all of them. The DNA gave D and trimming, while V, J and clone size come from that table. The sample includes 200,000 or so clones, around 86% of them seen just once. The chain uses TRBV27 and TRBJ2-7; TRBD1 matches at 7 bases. This TCR was recovered from a woman younger than 35 in good health and CMV-seronegative. The sequenced sample consisted of PBMCs. The CDR3 DNA reads TGTGCCAGCAGTTTGAAGGGACAGAGCTCCTACGAGCAGTACTTC. It translates to CASSLKGQSSYEQYF.